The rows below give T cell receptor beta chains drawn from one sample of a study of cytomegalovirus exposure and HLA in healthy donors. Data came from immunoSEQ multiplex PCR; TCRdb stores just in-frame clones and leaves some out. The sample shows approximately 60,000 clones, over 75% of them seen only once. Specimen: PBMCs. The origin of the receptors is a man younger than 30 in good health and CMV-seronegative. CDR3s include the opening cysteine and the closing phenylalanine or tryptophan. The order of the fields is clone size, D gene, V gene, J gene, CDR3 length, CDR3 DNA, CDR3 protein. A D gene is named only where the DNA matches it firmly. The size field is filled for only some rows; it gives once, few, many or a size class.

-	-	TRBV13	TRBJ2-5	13	TGTGCCAGCAGCCAGGGCCACCGGGAGACCCAGTACTTC	CASSQGHRETQYF
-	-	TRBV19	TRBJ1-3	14	TGTGCCAGTAACAACAGGGACTCTGGAAACACCATATATTTT	CASNNRDSGNTIYF
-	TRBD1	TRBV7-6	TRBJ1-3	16	TGTGCCAGCAGCTTAAGACCCGGGACAGATGGAAACACCATATATTTT	CASSLRPGTDGNTIYF
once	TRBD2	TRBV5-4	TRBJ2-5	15	TGTGCCAGCAGGGACGCTAGCGCGGGAGAAGAGACCCAGTACTTC	CASRDASAGEETQYF
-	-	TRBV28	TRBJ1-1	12	TGTGCCAGCAGTTTAGCCCGGACTGAAGCTTTCTTT	CASSLARTEAFF
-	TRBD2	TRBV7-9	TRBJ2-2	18	TGTGCCAGCAGCTTAGTTTCATTGAGCGGGGCAAACACCGGGGAGCTGTTTTTT	CASSLVSLSGANTGELFF
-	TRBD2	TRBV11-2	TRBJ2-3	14	TGTGCCAGCATAGAGACGGCGGGAGGTATGCCGCAGTATTTT	CASIETAGGMPQYF
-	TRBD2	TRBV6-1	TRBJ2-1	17	TGTGCCAGCAGTGCGCGGAGGACTAGCGGGACGTCAAATGAGCAGTTCTTC	CASSARRTSGTSNEQFF
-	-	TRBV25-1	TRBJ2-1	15	TGTGCCAGCAGTGAATATAGGGGACATTACAATGAGCAGTTCTTC	CASSEYRGHYNEQFF
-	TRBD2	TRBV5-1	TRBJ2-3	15	TGCGCCAGCAGCTTGGCGACTAGCGGGGCAGATACGCAGTATTTT	CASSLATSGADTQYF
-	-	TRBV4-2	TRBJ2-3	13	TGTGCCAGCAGCCAAGGGCTCACAGATACGCAGTATTTT	CASSQGLTDTQYF
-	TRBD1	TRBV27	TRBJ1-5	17	TGTGCCAGCAGTTTATATCCCCCAGGGGGGAGCAATCAGCCCCAGCATTTT	CASSLYPPGGSNQPQHF
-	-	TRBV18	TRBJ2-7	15	TGTGCCAGCTCACCAGGAAGTGGGAGCTCCTACGAGCAGTACTTC	CASSPGSGSSYEQYF
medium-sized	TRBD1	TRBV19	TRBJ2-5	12	TGTGCCAGTGGACAGGGAGGAGAGACCCAGTACTTC	CASGQGGETQYF
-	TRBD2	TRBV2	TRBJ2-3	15	TGTGCCATTCTCGAGAGGGCTAGCGGGACAGATACGCAGTATTTT	CAILERASGTDTQYF
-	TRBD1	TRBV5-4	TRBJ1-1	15	TGTGCCAGCAGCTCGACAGGGATGGGGAACACTGAAGCTTTCTTT	CASSSTGMGNTEAFF
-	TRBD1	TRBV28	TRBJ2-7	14	TGTGCCAGCACCCTGGGACAGGGGGCTGGCGAGCAGTACTTC	CASTLGQGAGEQYF
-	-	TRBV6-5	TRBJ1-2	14	TGTGCCAGCTTCTCATCCGCGGGTAACTATGGCTACACCTTC	CASFSSAGNYGYTF
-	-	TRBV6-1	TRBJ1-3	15	TGTGCCAGCAGAGTCGACAGGTACTCTGGAAACACCATATATTTT	CASRVDRYSGNTIYF
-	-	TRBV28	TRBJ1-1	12	TGTGCCAGCAGTTTCGGGATGATTGAAGCTTTCTTT	CASSFGMIEAFF
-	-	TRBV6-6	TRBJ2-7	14	TGTGCCAGCAGTTACGAGGCAGGGGGGTACGAGCAGTACTTC	CASSYEAGGYEQYF
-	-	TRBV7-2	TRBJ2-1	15	TGTGCCAGCAGCCCTGGGGCACCCCGGCGCAATGAGCAGTTCTTC	CASSPGAPRRNEQFF
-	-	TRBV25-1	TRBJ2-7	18	TGTGCCAGCAGTGGGATTCAGACGGAGACCCTTGTTAAGTACGAGCAGTACTTC	CASSGIQTETLVKYEQYF
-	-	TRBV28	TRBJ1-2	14	TGTGCCACTCCTTCGACGGCACGGGATGATGGCTACACCTTC	CATPSTARDDGYTF
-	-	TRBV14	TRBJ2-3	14	TGTGCCAGCAGCCAAGTCGGGGGTCGGGATACGCAGTATTTT	CASSQVGGRDTQYF
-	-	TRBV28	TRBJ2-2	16	TGTGCCAGCAGTTTATTTTCAGGAACGAACACCGGGGAGCTGTTTTTT	CASSLFSGTNTGELFF
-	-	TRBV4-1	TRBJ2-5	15	TGCGCCAGCAGCCCAACGCCCCAGACAGTAGAGACCCAGTACTTC	CASSPTPQTVETQYF
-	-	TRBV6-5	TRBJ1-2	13	TGTGCCAGCAGTTACGAGGGCGACTATGGCTACACCTTC	CASSYEGDYGYTF
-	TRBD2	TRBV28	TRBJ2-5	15	TGTGCCAGCAGTTTTAGTCCTAGCGGGCAAGAGACCCAGTACTTC	CASSFSPSGQETQYF
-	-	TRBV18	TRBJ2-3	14	TGTGCCAGCTCACAAGGCGGGTTTACAGATACGCAGTATTTT	CASSQGGFTDTQYF
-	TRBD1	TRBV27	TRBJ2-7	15	TGTGCCAGCAGTCCAGGGGGCGGGTTTCTGAGCGAGCAGTACTTC	CASSPGGGFLSEQYF
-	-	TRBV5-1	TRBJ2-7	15	TGCGCCAGCAGCTTGGAGGGGATTTACTCCTACGAGCAGTACTTC	CASSLEGIYSYEQYF
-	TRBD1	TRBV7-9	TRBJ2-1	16	TGTGCCAGCAGCCCCAGGGACAGCCCCGACTACAATGAGCAGTTCTTC	CASSPRDSPDYNEQFF
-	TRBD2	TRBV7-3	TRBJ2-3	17	TGTGCCAGCAGCTTAGGGAGGACTAGCGGGAGCACAGATACGCAGTATTTT	CASSLGRTSGSTDTQYF
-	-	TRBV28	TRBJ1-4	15	TGTGCCAGCAGTGGTCAAGACAGGCGGAATGAAAAACTGTTTTTT	CASSGQDRRNEKLFF
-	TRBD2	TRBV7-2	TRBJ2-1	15	TGTGCCAGCAACACTCCGAGCGGGAGAAGCAATGAGCAGTTCTTC	CASNTPSGRSNEQFF
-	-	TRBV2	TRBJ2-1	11	TGTGCCACCTCCTCCTACAATGAGCAGTTCTTC	CATSSYNEQFF
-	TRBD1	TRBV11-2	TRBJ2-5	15	TGTGCCAGCAGCTTATCCACAGGGGGCGGAGAGACCCAGTACTTC	CASSLSTGGGETQYF
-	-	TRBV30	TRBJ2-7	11	TGTGCCTGGAGCCCCGGACTTGAGCAGTACTTC	CAWSPGLEQYF
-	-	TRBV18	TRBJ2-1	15	TGTGCCAGCTCACCATTGGTCAAGCAGGACAATGAGCAGTTCTTC	CASSPLVKQDNEQFF
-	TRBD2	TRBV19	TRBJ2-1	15	TGTGCCAGTAGTATGCTAGCGGGAGGGAGCGATGAGCAGTTCTTC	CASSMLAGGSDEQFF
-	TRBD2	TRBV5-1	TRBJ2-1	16	TGCGCCAGCAGCTTGGATCCTAGCGGACCCTACAATGAGCAGTTCTTC	CASSLDPSGPYNEQFF
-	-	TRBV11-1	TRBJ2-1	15	TGTGCCAGCAGCTTAGTGGAGGAGGGAGGACATGAGCAGTTCTTC	CASSLVEEGGHEQFF
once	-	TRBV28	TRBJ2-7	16	TGTGCCAGCAGTTTCGGCCCACTAGAGGTGTTACACGAGCAGTACTTC	CASSFGPLEVLHEQYF
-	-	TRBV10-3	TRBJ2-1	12	TGTGCCATTTCGGGGGACCACAATGAGCAGTTCTTC	CAISGDHNEQFF
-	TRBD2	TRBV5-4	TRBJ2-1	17	TGTGCCAGCAGCTCGGGGGGGTATGGGCGGTCCTACAATGAGCAGTTCTTC	CASSSGGYGRSYNEQFF
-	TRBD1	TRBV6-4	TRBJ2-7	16	TGTGCCAGCAGGCGCCGCCCGGGACAGGGTTCCTACGAGCAGTACTTC	CASRRRPGQGSYEQYF
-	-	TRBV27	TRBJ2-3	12	TGTGCCAGCAGCGACCCGATGACTCATATGGAATTT	CASSDPMTHMEF
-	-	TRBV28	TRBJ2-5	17	TGTGCCAGCAGTTTCCAAAAGAGGAGGGCGACCCAAGAGACCCAGTACTTC	CASSFQKRRATQETQYF
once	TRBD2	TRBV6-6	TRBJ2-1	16	TGTGCCGGGCGACTAGCGGGGAGGGGGGCTCCCGGGGAGCAGTTCTTC	CAGRLAGRGAPGEQFF
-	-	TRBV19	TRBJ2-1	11	TGTGCCAGTAATTCAGGGGCGGGGCAGTTCTTC	CASNSGAGQFF
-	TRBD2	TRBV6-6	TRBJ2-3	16	TGTGCCAGCAGTTATGTGGCTAGCGGGAGTACAGATACGCAGTATTTT	CASSYVASGSTDTQYF
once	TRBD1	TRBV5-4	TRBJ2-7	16	TGTGCCAGCAGCGGGACCCCCGGGACAGGGCGGCACGAGCAGTACTTC	CASSGTPGTGRHEQYF
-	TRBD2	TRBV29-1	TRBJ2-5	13	TGCAGCGGGGGGGGGAACTACCAAGAGACCCAGTACTTC	CSGGGNYQETQYF
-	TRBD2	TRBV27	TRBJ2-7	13	TGTGCCAGTGGGGCGGGGGGTAGCTACGAGCAGTACTTC	CASGAGGSYEQYF
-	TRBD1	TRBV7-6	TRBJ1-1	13	TGTGCCAGCAGCTTAGGTGCCGGGACAGTGGCTTTCTTT	CASSLGAGTVAFF
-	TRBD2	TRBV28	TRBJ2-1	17	TGTGCCAGCAGTTTACGGGGGGGACTAGCGGGAGTAAATGAGCAGTTCTTC	CASSLRGGLAGVNEQFF